A selection of T cell receptor beta chains follows, all from one sample in a study of blood T cell repertoires in COVID-19. Profiled with immunoSEQ multiplex PCR; TCRdb holds only in-frame clones, not every one. The sample lists about 280,000 clones, approximately 83% seen once, with about 14% in the top ten. The specimen sequenced was peripheral blood. Every receptor here comes from a human donor in a cohort sampled during active COVID-19. Both conserved end residues are part of each CDR3. The order of the fields is CDR3 DNA, CDR3 protein, clone size, CDR3 length, V gene, J gene, D gene. D genes are given only for firm matches. The size of a clone is reported for some rows only, either as once, few or many, or as a class for expanded clones.

CDR3nt: TGTGCCAGTAGGCCAGAGGGGGATCAGCCCCAGCATTTT
CDR3aa: CASRPEGDQPQHF
abundance: -
len: 13
v_gene: TRBV19
j_gene: TRBJ1-5
d_gene: -

CDR3nt: TGTGCCAGCACCAACAGGGCTACATCCTACGAGCAGTACTTC
CDR3aa: CASTNRATSYEQYF
abundance: -
len: 14
v_gene: TRBV7-9
j_gene: TRBJ2-7
d_gene: -

CDR3nt: TGTGCCAGTGGACAGGGTGGCACCGGGGAGCTGTTTTTT
CDR3aa: CASGQGGTGELFF
abundance: -
len: 13
v_gene: TRBV25-1
j_gene: TRBJ2-2
d_gene: TRBD1

CDR3nt: TGTGCCAGCTCACAGGGGGCCAATCAGCCCCAGCATTTT
CDR3aa: CASSQGANQPQHF
abundance: few
len: 13
v_gene: TRBV18
j_gene: TRBJ1-5
d_gene: TRBD1

CDR3nt: TGCGCCAGCAGCTTGGAACAGGGGGGTGGCTCTGGGGCCAACGTCCTGACTTTC
CDR3aa: CASSLEQGGGSGANVLTF
abundance: -
len: 18
v_gene: TRBV5-1
j_gene: TRBJ2-6
d_gene: TRBD1

CDR3nt: TGTGCCATCAGCGGAGGCTACGAGCAGTACTTC
CDR3aa: CAISGGYEQYF
abundance: -
len: 11
v_gene: TRBV10-3
j_gene: TRBJ2-7
d_gene: -

CDR3nt: TGCGCCAGCAGCGGGGGACTGCGGCATAACACCGGGGAGCTGTTTTTT
CDR3aa: CASSGGLRHNTGELFF
abundance: -
len: 16
v_gene: TRBV5-1
j_gene: TRBJ2-2
d_gene: -

CDR3nt: TGTGCCAGCAGTTTTTCAGGGTCGGATGGCTACACCTTC
CDR3aa: CASSFSGSDGYTF
abundance: -
len: 13
v_gene: TRBV28
j_gene: TRBJ1-2
d_gene: -

CDR3nt: TGTGCCTGGAGTGTACTTGATGAGCAGTTCTTC
CDR3aa: CAWSVLDEQFF
abundance: -
len: 11
v_gene: TRBV30
j_gene: TRBJ2-1
d_gene: -

CDR3nt: TGTGCCAGCAGCTTAGGAGGGAGGGATGAGCAGTTCTTC
CDR3aa: CASSLGGRDEQFF
abundance: once
len: 13
v_gene: TRBV7-9
j_gene: TRBJ2-1
d_gene: TRBD2

CDR3nt: TGTGCCAGCAGTGACAAACTAGCGGGAAGCTACAATGAGCAGTTCTTC
CDR3aa: CASSDKLAGSYNEQFF
abundance: -
len: 16
v_gene: TRBV6-1
j_gene: TRBJ2-1
d_gene: TRBD2

CDR3nt: TGTGCCAGCAGCTTAGAGGGGGCGTCCAAGGCTTTCTTT
CDR3aa: CASSLEGASKAFF
abundance: -
len: 13
v_gene: TRBV7-2
j_gene: TRBJ1-1
d_gene: TRBD1

CDR3nt: TGTGCCAGCAGTCCCCGAACAAACACTGAAGCTTTCTTT
CDR3aa: CASSPRTNTEAFF
abundance: -
len: 13
v_gene: TRBV19
j_gene: TRBJ1-1
d_gene: -

CDR3nt: TGTGCCAGCTCCCCGACTAGCATAGCACGTGAGCAGTTCTTC
CDR3aa: CASSPTSIAREQFF
abundance: -
len: 14
v_gene: TRBV28
j_gene: TRBJ2-1
d_gene: TRBD2

CDR3nt: TGTGCCGTCAGGGCGGACTACGAGCAGTACTTC
CDR3aa: CAVRADYEQYF
abundance: -
len: 11
v_gene: TRBV27
j_gene: TRBJ2-7
d_gene: -

CDR3nt: TGTGCCAGCAGCTTAGTGCTAGCGGGAGTTGCAGATACGCAGTATTTT
CDR3aa: CASSLVLAGVADTQYF
abundance: -
len: 16
v_gene: TRBV7-9
j_gene: TRBJ2-3
d_gene: TRBD2

CDR3nt: TGTGCCAGCAGCCGCGGGAAGTGGGAGACCCAGTACTTC
CDR3aa: CASSRGKWETQYF
abundance: once
len: 13
v_gene: TRBV7-2
j_gene: TRBJ2-5
d_gene: -

CDR3nt: TGCGCCAGCAGCCGGAGGGGGCCAGCTAATGAAAAACTGTTTTTT
CDR3aa: CASSRRGPANEKLFF
abundance: -
len: 15
v_gene: TRBV4-3
j_gene: TRBJ1-4
d_gene: TRBD1

CDR3nt: TGTGCCAGCAGCAGTAGCGTGGCCGGGGAGCTGTTTTTT
CDR3aa: CASSSSVAGELFF
abundance: -
len: 13
v_gene: TRBV3-1/TRBV3-2
j_gene: TRBJ2-2
d_gene: -

CDR3nt: TGTGCCACCAGTGAACCCGGAAAAAGGGAAAAGGGGATGAACACTGAAGCTTTCTTT
CDR3aa: CATSEPGKREKGMNTEAFF
abundance: -
len: 19
v_gene: TRBV24-1
j_gene: TRBJ1-1
d_gene: -

CDR3nt: TGTGCCAGCAGCTCGTCGCGGGGAAGCGACGAGCAGTACTTC
CDR3aa: CASSSSRGSDEQYF
abundance: -
len: 14
v_gene: TRBV11-3
j_gene: TRBJ2-7
d_gene: -

CDR3nt: TGCGCCAGCAGCCAAGATGTGACAGGGCCTACCTATGGCTACACCTTC
CDR3aa: CASSQDVTGPTYGYTF
abundance: few
len: 16
v_gene: TRBV4-1
j_gene: TRBJ1-2
d_gene: TRBD1

CDR3nt: TGTGCCAGCAGCCGTCAGCGGGAGGGCATGGAGACCCAGTACTTC
CDR3aa: CASSRQREGMETQYF
abundance: -
len: 15
v_gene: TRBV7-9
j_gene: TRBJ2-5
d_gene: TRBD2

CDR3nt: TGTGCCAGCAGCCGTGGACTAGCGGGAGGCGACAATGAGCAGTTCTTC
CDR3aa: CASSRGLAGGDNEQFF
abundance: once
len: 16
v_gene: TRBV7-2
j_gene: TRBJ2-1
d_gene: TRBD2

CDR3nt: TGTGCCAGCAAACCACAGGGGGCAGCCGAAGAGACCCAGTACTTC
CDR3aa: CASKPQGAAEETQYF
abundance: -
len: 15
v_gene: TRBV27
j_gene: TRBJ2-5
d_gene: TRBD1

CDR3nt: TGTGCCAGTAGTTCGCCGAGACTCACAGGTTGGACTTTCTTT
CDR3aa: CASSSPRLTGWTFF
abundance: -
len: 14
v_gene: TRBV19
j_gene: TRBJ1-1
d_gene: -